This T cell receptor beta chain was obtained from a study of OX40 agonist ivuxolimab in advanced cancers. Study context: Patients with hepatocellular carcinoma, melanoma, renal cell or head and neck cancer made up the dose-escalation patients.

Study results and limitations: The antigen specificity of the peripheral T cells (those that were expanded) was not determined.

Repertoires were generated with immunoSEQ multiplex PCR, while TCRdb's copy carries only in-frame clones and drops some. Seen here are about 69,000 clones, 80% to 90% observed once, and the top ten hold roughly 6.5%. This clone was counted a single time. The antigen is not known. Germline V gene lookup returns CDR1 SGDLS and CDR2 YYNGEE. The CDR3 loop spans 14 amino acids. V lost 0 bases and J lost 5; bases outside the gene matches: 4. The chain joins TRBV9 to TRBJ2-5, with 7 positions matching TRBD1. The receptor was derived from an adult with an advanced solid tumor such as melanoma, head and neck, liver or kidney cancer. Sequences were derived from CD4+ or CD8+ T cells sorted from blood, sampled in a trial of the OX40 agonist ivuxolimab. The CDR3 region has the DNA TGTGCCAGCAGCGTAGAGGACAGGACGGAGACCCAGTACTTC. It codes for CASSVEDRTETQYF.